This TCR beta chain was sequenced for a study of T cell repertoires in cytomegalovirus infection. Background on the study: It was the public TCR beta signatures that indicated both CMV infection and matching HLA type.

TCRdb itself ran the reads through MiXCR, one entry per CDR3 protein. This table has 86,000 or so distinct CDR3 sequences, around 25% appearing once. Germline CDR1 reads MDHEN; CDR2 reads SYDVKM. The CDR3 totals 16 residues. V dropped 5 bases and J dropped 4; count of bases not matched to a gene: 13. The study, taken as a whole, reports: Within the response measured ex vivo, HLA-C-restricted CMV-specific TCR beta clonotypes were dominant.

In this sample, this clonotype turned up many times. Its matching antigen is unknown. The TCR comes from a human donor in good health (CMV status not recorded). Some clones in this sample may be carry-over from other donors' samples. The source was CD8+ T cells from cultured PBMCs, collected from culture after CMV antigen stimulation. The V gene is TRBV28, the J gene TRBJ1-2; 7 bases map to TRBD1. CDR3: CASSKTTGQIFYGYTF. CDR3 bases: TGTGCCAGCAGTAAGACCACGGGACAGATATTCTATGGCTACACCTTC.